The entry that follows covers one T cell receptor (beta chain) sequence. The data belong to a study of blood T cell repertoires in COVID-19. Study at large: T cells, B-cell-depleted T cells, or PBMCs supplied cDNA or gDNA.

As originally analysed: Reference gene primer amplification yielded estimated nucleated cell counts. Using immunoSEQ multiplex PCR, the repertoire was profiled, and TCRdb retains in-frame clones only, with some absent. For V, J and clone size, that table is used; D and trimming come from the DNA. Of some 240,000 clones listed, 75% to 85% are singletons. V trimming: 4 bases; J trimming: 4 bases; junction bases outside the gene matches: 9. The CDR3 extends over 18 amino acids. Germline CDR1 and CDR2: SGDLS and YYNGEE. Patients at the Seattle site were enrolled during active infection and followed longitudinally.

The sample taken for sequencing was peripheral blood. The chain is built from TRBV9 and TRBJ2-1, with TRBD2 matching over 15 bases. This clonotype was obtained from an elderly woman with COVID-19, enrolled during active disease. CDR3 amino acids: CASSPERTSGGGYNEQFF. The DNA of the CDR3 is TGTGCCAGCAGCCCCGAACGGACTAGCGGGGGGGGATACAATGAGCAGTTCTTC.